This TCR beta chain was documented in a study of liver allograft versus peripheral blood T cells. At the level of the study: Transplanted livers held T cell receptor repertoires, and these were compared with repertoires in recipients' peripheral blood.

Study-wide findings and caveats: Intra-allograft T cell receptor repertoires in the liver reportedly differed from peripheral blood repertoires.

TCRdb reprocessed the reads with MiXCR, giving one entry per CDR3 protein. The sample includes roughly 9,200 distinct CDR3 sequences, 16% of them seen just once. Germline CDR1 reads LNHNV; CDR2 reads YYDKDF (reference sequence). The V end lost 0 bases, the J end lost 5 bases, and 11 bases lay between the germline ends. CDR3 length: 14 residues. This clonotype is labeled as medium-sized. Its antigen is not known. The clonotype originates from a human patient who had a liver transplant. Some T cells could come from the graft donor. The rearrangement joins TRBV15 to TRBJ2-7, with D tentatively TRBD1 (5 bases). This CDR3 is CATSRDRVGNEQYF. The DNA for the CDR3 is TGTGCCACCAGCAGAGACAGGGTAGGCAACGAGCAGTACTTC. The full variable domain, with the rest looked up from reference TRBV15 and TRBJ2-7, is DAMVIQNPRYQVTQFGKPVTLSCSQTLNHNVMYWYQQKSSQAPKLLFHYYDKDFNNEADTPDNFQSRRPNTSFCFLDIRSPGLGDTAMYLCATSRDRVGNEQYFGPGTRLTVT.